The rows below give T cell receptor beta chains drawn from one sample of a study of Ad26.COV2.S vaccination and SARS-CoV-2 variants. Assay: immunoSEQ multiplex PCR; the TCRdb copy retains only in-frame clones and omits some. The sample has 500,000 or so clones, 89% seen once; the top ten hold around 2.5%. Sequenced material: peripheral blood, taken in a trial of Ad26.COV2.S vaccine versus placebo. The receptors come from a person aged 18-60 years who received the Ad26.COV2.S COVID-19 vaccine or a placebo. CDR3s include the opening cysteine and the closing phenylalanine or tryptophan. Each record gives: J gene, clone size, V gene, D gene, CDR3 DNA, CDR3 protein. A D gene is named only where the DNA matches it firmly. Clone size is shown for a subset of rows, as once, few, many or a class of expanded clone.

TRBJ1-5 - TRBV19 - TGTGCCAGTAGCTCCGGGACCTCGGATCAGCCCCAGCATTTT CASSSGTSDQPQHF
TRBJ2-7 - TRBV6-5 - TGTGCCAGCACCAGGGACCGAGGGTACGAGCAGTACTTC CASTRDRGYEQYF
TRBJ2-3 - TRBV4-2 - TGTGCCAGCAGCCAAGACCATCCGGCGCAGTATTTT CASSQDHPAQYF
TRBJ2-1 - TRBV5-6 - TGTGCCAGCAGCTTTCGGGGAACAAACAATGAGCAGTTCTTC CASSFRGTNNEQFF
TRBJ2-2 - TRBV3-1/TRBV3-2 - TGTGCCAGCGGGGACACGGGTGGTGCCACCGGGGAGCTGTTTTTT CASGDTGGATGELFF
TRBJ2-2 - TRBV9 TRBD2 TGTGCCAGCAGCCAAGGGACTAGCGGGGGAACCGGGGAGCTGTTTTTT CASSQGTSGGTGELFF
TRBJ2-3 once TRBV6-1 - TGTGCCAGCAGTGAACTAATTTCTAGGGGGACAGATACGCAGTATTTT CASSELISRGTDTQYF
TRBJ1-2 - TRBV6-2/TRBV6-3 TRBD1 TGTGCCAGCAGTTACTTAGACAGGGTTGGCTACACCTTC CASSYLDRVGYTF
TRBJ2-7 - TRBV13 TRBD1 TGTGCCAGCAGCCAAGGAGGGACAGGGGGCTTCCACGAGCAGTACTTC CASSQGGTGGFHEQYF
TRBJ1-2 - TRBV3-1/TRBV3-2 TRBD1 TGTGCCAGCAGGTTCACTTGGGACAGGGATGGCTACACCTTC CASRFTWDRDGYTF
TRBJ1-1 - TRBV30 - TGTGCCGGAGGATACAGGCATGGCGTCGCTGAAGCTTTCTTT CAGGYRHGVAEAFF
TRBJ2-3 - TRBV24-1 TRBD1 TGTGCCACCGGGATCCGGACAGGGGGCACAGATACGCAGTATTTT CATGIRTGGTDTQYF
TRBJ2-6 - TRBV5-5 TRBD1 TGTGCCAGCAGCTTCCCCGGGACAGGGCTCTCTGGGGCCAACGTCCTGACTTTC CASSFPGTGLSGANVLTF
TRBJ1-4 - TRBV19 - TGTGCCACCAGAACCGGGGAAAAACTGTTTTTT CATRTGEKLFF
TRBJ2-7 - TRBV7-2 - TGTGCCAGCAGTGCCCAAAATGGACCCTACGAGCAGTACTTC CASSAQNGPYEQYF
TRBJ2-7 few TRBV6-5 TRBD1 TGTGCCAGCAGCCGGACAGGGGCCTACGAGCAGTACTTC CASSRTGAYEQYF
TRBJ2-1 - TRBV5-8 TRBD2 TGTGCCAGCAGCTGGGGTGTGGTGGTGGCTAGCGGGAGGATTGAGCAGTTCTTC CASSWGVVVASGRIEQFF
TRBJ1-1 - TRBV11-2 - TGTGCCAGCAGCTTAGGTGGAACGGTAGGGCGTAGGGCTTTCTTT CASSLGGTVGRRAFF
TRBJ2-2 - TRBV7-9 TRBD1 TGTGCCAGCAGCGACCCCAGGGGGCCCGGGGAGCTGTTTTTT CASSDPRGPGELFF
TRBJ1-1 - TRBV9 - TGTGCCAGCAGCGTAGAAGGTATGAACACTGAAGCTTTCTTT CASSVEGMNTEAFF
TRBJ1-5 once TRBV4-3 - TGCGCCAGCAGCCAAGACTTGAAGCAGCCCCAGCATTTT CASSQDLKQPQHF
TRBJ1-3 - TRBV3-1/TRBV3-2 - TGTGCCAGCAGCCAAGGAGCAGCTGCTGGAAACACCATATATTTT CASSQGAAAGNTIYF
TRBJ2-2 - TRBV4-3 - TGCGCCAGCAGCCAAGAAGGCTTTCGGTTAACCGGGGAGCTGTTTTTT CASSQEGFRLTGELFF
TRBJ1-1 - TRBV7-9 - TGTGCCAGCAGCCGACGAATCATGAACACTGAAGCTTTCTTT CASSRRIMNTEAFF
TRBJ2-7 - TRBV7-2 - TGTGCCAGCCGAAGAACCCACCTCTCCTACGAGCAGTACTTC CASRRTHLSYEQYF
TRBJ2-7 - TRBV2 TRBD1 TGTGCCAGCAGTCCCCGGGACAGGAGACTCTACGAGCAGTACTTC CASSPRDRRLYEQYF
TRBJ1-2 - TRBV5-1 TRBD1 TGCGCCAGCAGCTTGCCCGGGACAGGTGCTTATGGCTACACCTTC CASSLPGTGAYGYTF
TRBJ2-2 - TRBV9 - TGTGCCAGCAGCGTAGGGGGGGCCGCCGGGGAGCTGTTTTTT CASSVGGAAGELFF
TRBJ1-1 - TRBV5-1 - TGCGCCAGCAGCTTGGCAGTGTTGAACACTGAAGCTTTCTTT CASSLAVLNTEAFF
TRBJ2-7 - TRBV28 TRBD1 TGTGCCAGCAGAACCCAGGGGGGACAGGGACCCTACGAGCAGTACTTC CASRTQGGQGPYEQYF
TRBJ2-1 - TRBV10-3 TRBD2 TGTGCCATCAGCAACCGACTAGCGGGAACCTACAATGAGCAGTTCTTC CAISNRLAGTYNEQFF
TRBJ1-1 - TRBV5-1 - TGCGCCAGCAGCTTTCTTCAGGCGGGCACTGAAGCTTTCTTT CASSFLQAGTEAFF
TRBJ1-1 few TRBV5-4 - TGTGCCAGCAGCTCACAGGGACTGAACACTGAAGCTTTCTTT CASSSQGLNTEAFF
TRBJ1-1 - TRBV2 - TGTGCCAGCAGGCGTGAAGGCAACACTGAAGCTTTCTTT CASRREGNTEAFF
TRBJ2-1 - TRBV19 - TGTGCCAGTAGGGGTTCCTACAATGAGCAGTTCTTC CASRGSYNEQFF
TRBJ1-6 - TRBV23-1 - TGCGCCAGCAGTCAGCCTGGCAGGTGTCCAACACCCCTCCACTTT CASSQPGRCPTPLHF
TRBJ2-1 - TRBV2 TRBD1 TGTGCCAGCAAAACGGACAGGGGAGGGCTGGAGTTCTTC CASKTDRGGLEFF
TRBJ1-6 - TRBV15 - TGTGCCACCAGCAGAAGGGGGAGTTCACCCCTCCACTTT CATSRRGSSPLHF
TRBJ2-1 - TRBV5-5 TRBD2 TGTGCCAGCAGCTTGACCGGGACTAGCATCTACAATGAGCAGTTCTTC CASSLTGTSIYNEQFF
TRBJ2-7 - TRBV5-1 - TGCGCCAGCAGCTTGGCCGGGACCACCTCCTACGAGCAGTACTTC CASSLAGTTSYEQYF
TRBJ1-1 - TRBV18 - TGTGCCAGCTCACCAGCAGGGAGTTTGACTGAAGCTTTCTTT CASSPAGSLTEAFF
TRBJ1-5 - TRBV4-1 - TGCGCCAGCAGCCAAGAGTCCGGTACGGAGCTTTATCAGCCCCAGCATTTT CASSQESGTELYQPQHF
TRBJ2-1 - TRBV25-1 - TGTGCCAGCAGTGAAATCCCACGAGGGGACTTGTACAATGAGCAGTTCTTC CASSEIPRGDLYNEQFF
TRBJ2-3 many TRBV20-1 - TGCAGTGCTCACCAGGGGTATACGCAGTATTTT CSAHQGYTQYF
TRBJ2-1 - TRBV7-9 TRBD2 TGTGCCAGCAGACTAGCGGGGGGTTCCTACAATGAGCAGTTCTTC CASRLAGGSYNEQFF
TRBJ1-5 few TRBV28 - TGTGCCAGCAGTTTATTTCTCCTTCTGGGCCAGCCCCAGCATTTT CASSLFLLLGQPQHF
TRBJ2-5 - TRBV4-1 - TGCGCCAGCAGACCACAGGTGAGGGGACAAGAGACCCAGTACTTC CASRPQVRGQETQYF
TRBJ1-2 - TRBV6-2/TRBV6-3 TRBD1 TGTGCCAGCAGCCCCCGGGACAGACTTGGCTACACCTTC CASSPRDRLGYTF
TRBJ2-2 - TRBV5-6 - TGTGCCAGCAGCCCACTAGTAGGGGCCGGGGAGCTGTTTTTT CASSPLVGAGELFF
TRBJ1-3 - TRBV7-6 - TGTGCCAGCCGGAGCTGGTCGGGGGCAAGCTCTGGAAACACCATATATTTT CASRSWSGASSGNTIYF
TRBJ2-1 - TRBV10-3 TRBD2 TGTGCCATCAGTGAGAAGACTAGCGGGGGAGATAACAATGAGCAGTTCTTC CAISEKTSGGDNNEQFF
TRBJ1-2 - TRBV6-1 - TGTGCCAGCAGTGAAGCGGGAACCCTCCGACGGGACTTC CASSEAGTLRRDF
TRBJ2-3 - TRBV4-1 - TGCGCCAGCAGCCAGGGATGGACCCCCACTAGCACAGATACGCAGTATTTT CASSQGWTPTSTDTQYF
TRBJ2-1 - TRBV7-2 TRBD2 TGTGCCAGCAGCTTAGTTGGGACTAGCGCTTACAATGAGCAGTTCTTC CASSLVGTSAYNEQFF